This T cell receptor (beta chain) was sequenced for a study of T cell responses to AZD1222 COVID-19 vaccine. CDR1 and CDR2 from the germline V gene are SGHAT and FQNNGV. There are 15 residues in the CDR3. The ends were cut back, 5 bases at V and 6 bases at J, with 17 bases in the middle. TCRdb's table, derived via immunoSEQ multiplex PCR, lists solely in-frame clones and lacks some. The table lists over 150,000 clones, around 90% of them singletons. Pooled together were second doses at about 4 or about 12 weeks. This clone was seen only once. The V and J genes are TRBV11-2 and TRBJ1-5, with D perhaps TRBD1 (5 bases). The TCR was taken from an adult who received the AZD1222 COVID-19 vaccine. This specimen was peripheral blood, taken 28 days after the second AZD1222 dose. This CDR3 reads CASSQNMGRGQPQHF. The CDR3 nucleotides are TGTGCCAGCAGCCAAAACATGGGGAGGGGTCAGCCCCAGCATTTT.